The following is a T cell receptor (beta chain) sequence with its context. The sample comes from a study of blood T cell repertoires in COVID-19. In the study overall: The cDNA or gDNA used as material had been derived from T cells, B-cell-depleted T cells, or PBMCs.

Authors' data handling: Amplification from reference gene primers served as the basis for estimated nucleated cell counts. Here immunoSEQ multiplex PCR was the method, and the copy in TCRdb shows in-frame clones only, minus some. V, J and clone size reflect that table, while D and trimming were determined from the DNA. The table lists 53,000 or so clones, roughly 85% of them singletons. Germline CDR1 and CDR2: KGHSH and LQKENI. V shed 4 bases and J shed 5 bases, with 17 bases lying between them. CDR3 length: 15 amino acids. Sequencing input: peripheral blood. The gene calls are TRBV18 and TRBJ1-2; D is unclear. The clonotype was recovered from a man aged 55 to 69 with acute or convalescent COVID-19. In nucleotides, the CDR3 is TGTGCCAGCTCACGACTCGACTTACAAGGATATGGCTACACCTTC. It yields the protein CASSRLDLQGYGYTF. The full variable domain, rest sourced from reference TRBV18 and TRBJ1-2, is NAGVMQNPRHLVRRRGQEARLRCSPMKGHSHVYWYRQLPEEGLKFMVYLQKENIIDESGMPKERFSAEFPKEGPSILRIQQVVRGDSAAYFCASSRLDLQGYGYTFGSGTRLTVV.